This TCR beta chain comes out of a study of early T cells in non-severe SARS-CoV-2 infection. TCRdb fed the 5' RACE reads into MiXCR, producing one record per CDR3 protein. The sample has more than 55,000 distinct CDR3 sequences, about 12% seen once; the top ten hold almost 9.5%. This clonotype showed up just a few times. The CDR3 sequence is 15 residues long. CDR1 and CDR2 (germline): MDHEN, SYDVKM. V shed 3 bases and J shed 2 bases, with 11 bases lying between them. Sequenced material: whole blood, taken at baseline. The chain recombines TRBV28 with TRBJ1-5; D call uncertain. This clonotype was sampled from an adult who was a healthcare worker with PCR-confirmed SARS-CoV-2 infection or an uninfected control (not recorded which). CDR3 sequence reads: CASSLANNRNQPQHF. CDR3 bases: TGTGCCAGCAGTTTGGCCAACAATCGCAATCAGCCCCAGCATTTT. The variable domain in full, completed from reference TRBV28 and TRBJ1-5, reads DVKVTQSSRYLVKRTGEKVFLECVQDMDHENMFWYRQDPGLGLRLIYFSYDVKMKEKGDIPEGYSVSREKKERFSLILESASTNQTSMYLCASSLANNRNQPQHFGDGTRLSIL.